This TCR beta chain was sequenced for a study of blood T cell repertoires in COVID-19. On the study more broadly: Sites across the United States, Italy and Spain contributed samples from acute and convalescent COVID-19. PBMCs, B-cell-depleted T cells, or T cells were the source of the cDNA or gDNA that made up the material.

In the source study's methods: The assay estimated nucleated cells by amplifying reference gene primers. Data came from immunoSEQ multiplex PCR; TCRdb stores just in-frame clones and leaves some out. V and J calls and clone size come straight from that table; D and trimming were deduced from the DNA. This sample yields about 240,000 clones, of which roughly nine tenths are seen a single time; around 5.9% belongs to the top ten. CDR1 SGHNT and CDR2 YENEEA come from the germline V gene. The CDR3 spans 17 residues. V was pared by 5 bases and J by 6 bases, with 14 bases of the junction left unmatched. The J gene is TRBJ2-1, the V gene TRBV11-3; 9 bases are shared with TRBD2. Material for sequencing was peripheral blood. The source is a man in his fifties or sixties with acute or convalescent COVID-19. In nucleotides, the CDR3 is TGTGCCAGCAGCCACTTCCGGGGGCGGGAGGGCCCCAATGAGCAGTTCTTC. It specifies CASSHFRGREGPNEQFF.